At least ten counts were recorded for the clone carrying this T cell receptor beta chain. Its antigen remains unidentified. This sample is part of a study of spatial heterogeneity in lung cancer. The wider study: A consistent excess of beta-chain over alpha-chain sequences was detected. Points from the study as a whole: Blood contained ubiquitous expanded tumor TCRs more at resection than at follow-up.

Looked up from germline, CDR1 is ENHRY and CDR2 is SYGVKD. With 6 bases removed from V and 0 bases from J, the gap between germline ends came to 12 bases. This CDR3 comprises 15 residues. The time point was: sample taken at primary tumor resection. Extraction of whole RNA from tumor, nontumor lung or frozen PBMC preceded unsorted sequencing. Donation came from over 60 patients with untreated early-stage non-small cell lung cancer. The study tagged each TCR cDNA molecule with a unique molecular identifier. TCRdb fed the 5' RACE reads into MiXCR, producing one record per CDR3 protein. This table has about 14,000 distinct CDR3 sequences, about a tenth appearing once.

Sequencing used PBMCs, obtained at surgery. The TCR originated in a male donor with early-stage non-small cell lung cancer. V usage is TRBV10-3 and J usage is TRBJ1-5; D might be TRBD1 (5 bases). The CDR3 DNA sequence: TGTGCCATCAGAGAGACGGACACTAGCAATCAGCCCCAGCATTTT. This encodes CAIRETDTSNQPQHF.